This T cell receptor (beta chain) is from a study of T cells in Graves' hyperthyroidism and ophthalmopathy. Study overall: Peripheral blood was collected at initial diagnosis, before any treatment.

Hyperthyroidism, newly diagnosed and lasting under 2 months, affected patients aged 18 to 65. Clinicians diagnosed patients from clinical symptoms, serum thyroxine and TRAb, thyroid ultrasound and orbital computed tomography. Using RNA transcripts as the source, TCR beta CDR3 regions were amplified. An initial round of RT-PCR targeting the TCR CDR3 relied on the HTBI primer set. One entry per CDR3 protein results from TCRdb running MiXCR on the multiplex PCR reads. The sample has just under 750,000 distinct CDR3 sequences; just over 35% are singletons. The source of this sequence is a woman aged 35 to 49 with Graves' hyperthyroidism. The sample taken for sequencing was blood.

The CDR3 loop is CAISEPGREQYF. In DNA, the CDR3 is TGTGCCATCAGTGAGCCAGGGCGGGAGCAGTACTTC. The genes are TRBV10-3 and TRBJ2-7; a weak D match, TRBD1 (5 bases). V was trimmed by 2 bases and J by 7 bases, leaving 9 bases between them. The CDR3 has 12 amino acids. Per germline, CDR1 ENHRY and CDR2 SYGVKD.